A selection of T cell receptor beta chains follows, all from one sample in a study of T cells after yellow fever vaccination. MiXCR was run by TCRdb on the 5' RACE reads, yielding one entry per CDR3 protein. Of 510,000 or so distinct CDR3 sequences listed, around 21% were seen once; the top ten hold roughly an eighth. The material sequenced was PBMCs, taken 15 days after the yellow fever booster vaccination. The receptor source for this set is a man aged 25 to 40 who received the YFV17D yellow fever vaccine. Both conserved end residues are part of each CDR3. A D gene is named only where the DNA matches it firmly.

j_call | v_call | d_call | cdr3_aa
TRBJ2-4 | TRBV13 | - | CASSLDKNIQYF
TRBJ2-2 | TRBV19 | - | CASSIGSTGELFF
TRBJ2-7 | TRBV18 | TRBD1 | CASSPLGTGIYEQYF
TRBJ2-7 | TRBV7-9 | TRBD1 | CASSYRGPPNSYEQYF
TRBJ2-5 | TRBV2 | - | CASQQDFSETQYF
TRBJ2-7 | TRBV30 | TRBD2 | CACEGLAGVHEQYF
TRBJ2-3 | TRBV24-1 | TRBD1 | CATSDRTGGIGDTQYF
TRBJ1-1 | TRBV19 | - | CASRGQLEAFF
TRBJ2-1 | TRBV15 | - | CATSRDYGSEQFF
TRBJ2-7 | TRBV30 | - | CAWSWSGTHGEQYF
TRBJ2-2 | TRBV28 | TRBD1 | CASRRTGLAGELFF
TRBJ2-1 | TRBV20-1 | - | CSARDRTRRQFF
TRBJ2-7 | TRBV7-2 | - | CASSLFRGGAGNEQYF
TRBJ2-1 | TRBV7-2 | - | CASSPKRFSYNEQFF
TRBJ2-5 | TRBV20-1 | - | CSVSRESYQETQYF
TRBJ1-2 | TRBV6-1 | - | CASSQSANYGYTF
TRBJ2-1 | TRBV11-1 | - | CASSSAHSGSSYNEQFF
TRBJ2-7 | TRBV20-1 | - | CSARDIEQLNYEQYF
TRBJ2-1 | TRBV4-3 | - | CASSQERDQTYNEQFF
TRBJ2-5 | TRBV19 | - | CASSPRLSQETQYF
TRBJ2-7 | TRBV5-1 | - | CASSLVGARGTDEQYF
TRBJ2-7 | TRBV7-2 | - | CASSSEGSNSYEQYF
TRBJ2-3 | TRBV7-3 | - | CASSLRPGRTDTQYF
TRBJ2-7 | TRBV7-9 | - | CASRLRLSVKSYEQYF
TRBJ2-1 | TRBV5-1 | TRBD2 | CASSLGLVYEQFF
TRBJ2-7 | TRBV20-1 | - | CSARDALYEQYF
TRBJ2-4 | TRBV7-2 | - | CASSLALANIQYF
TRBJ2-1 | TRBV7-9 | - | CASSLASGWGGNEQFF
TRBJ1-1 | TRBV5-5 | - | CASSFQQPNTEAFF
TRBJ1-4 | TRBV5-1 | - | CASSLSARREEKLFF
TRBJ2-7 | TRBV20-1 | TRBD2 | CSARAAGVVYEQYF
TRBJ2-7 | TRBV20-1 | - | CSAGAVIGEQYF
TRBJ2-3 | TRBV5-1 | TRBD1 | CASTKTGGGTDTQYF